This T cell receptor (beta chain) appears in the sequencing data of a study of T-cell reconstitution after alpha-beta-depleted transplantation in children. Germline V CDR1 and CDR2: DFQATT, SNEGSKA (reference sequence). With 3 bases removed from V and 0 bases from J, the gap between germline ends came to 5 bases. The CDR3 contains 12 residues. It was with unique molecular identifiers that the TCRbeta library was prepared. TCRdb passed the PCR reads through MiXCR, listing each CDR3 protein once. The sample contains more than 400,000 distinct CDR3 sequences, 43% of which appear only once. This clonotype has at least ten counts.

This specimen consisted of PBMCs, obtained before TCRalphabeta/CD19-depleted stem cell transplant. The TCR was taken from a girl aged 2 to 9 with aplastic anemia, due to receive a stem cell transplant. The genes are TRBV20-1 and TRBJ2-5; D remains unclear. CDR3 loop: CSARPYQETQYF. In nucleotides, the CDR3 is TGCAGTGCTAGGCCGTACCAAGAGACCCAGTACTTC.